This is a list of T cell receptor beta chains from one sample in a study of beta chain features in type 1 diabetes. The assay was immunoSEQ multiplex PCR, and TCRdb's table has in-frame clones only and misses some. This sample yields around 430,000 clones, of which roughly 31% are seen a single time; 0.05% to 0.065% belongs to the top ten. The sample comprised naive CD4+ T cells from blood. These receptors originate from a man aged 18-30 years in good health. Both conserved end residues are part of each CDR3. Each record gives: J gene, D gene, clone size, V gene, CDR3 protein, CDR3 DNA. D genes are given only for firm matches. Clone size, where shown, is once, few, many, or a class for clones that have expanded.

TRBJ2-3,-,-,TRBV5-4,CASSFGVTDTQYF,TGTGCCAGCAGCTTTGGCGTCACAGATACGCAGTATTTT
TRBJ2-2,-,few,TRBV2,CASSSLLTGELFF,TGTGCCAGCAGTTCGCTACTCACCGGGGAGCTGTTTTTT
TRBJ2-7,TRBD1,-,TRBV5-1,CASSIDRGGYEQYF,TGCGCCAGCAGCATTGACAGGGGAGGATACGAGCAGTACTTC
TRBJ2-5,TRBD1,few,TRBV29-1,CSVRTGFQETQYF,TGCAGCGTCCGGACAGGATTCCAAGAGACCCAGTACTTC
TRBJ2-1,-,few,TRBV25-1,CASSELTGSGNEQFF,TGTGCCAGCAGTGAATTGACAGGGAGCGGGAATGAGCAGTTCTTC
TRBJ1-1,-,few,TRBV4-3,CASSQERNTEAFF,TGCGCCAGCAGCCAAGAAAGGAACACTGAAGCTTTCTTT
TRBJ1-2,-,-,TRBV20-1,CSAIRDYGYTF,TGCAGTGCTATTCGGGACTATGGCTACACCTTC
TRBJ1-1,-,few,TRBV29-1,CSVSGDYTEAFF,TGCAGCGTTTCGGGAGACTACACTGAAGCTTTCTTT
TRBJ2-7,-,few,TRBV14,CASSQRTGISHEQYF,TGTGCCAGCAGCCAAAGAACAGGGATTTCCCACGAGCAGTACTTC
TRBJ1-1,-,-,TRBV7-9,CASSLGQGDPLF,TGTGCCAGCAGCTTAGGCCAGGGAGATCCCCTCTTT